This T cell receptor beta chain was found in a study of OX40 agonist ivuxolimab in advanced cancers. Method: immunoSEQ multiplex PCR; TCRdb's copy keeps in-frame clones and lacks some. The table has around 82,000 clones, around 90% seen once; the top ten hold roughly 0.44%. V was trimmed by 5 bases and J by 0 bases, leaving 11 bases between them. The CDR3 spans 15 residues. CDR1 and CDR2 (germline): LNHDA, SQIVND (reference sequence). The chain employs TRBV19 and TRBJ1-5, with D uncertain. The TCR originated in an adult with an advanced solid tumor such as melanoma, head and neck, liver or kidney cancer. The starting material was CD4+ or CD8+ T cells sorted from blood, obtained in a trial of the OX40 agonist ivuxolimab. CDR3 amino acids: CASSVGRPSNQPQHF. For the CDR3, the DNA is TGTGCCAGTAGTGTTGGACGGCCTAGCAATCAGCCCCAGCATTTT.